The following is a TCR beta chain sequence with its context. This specimen belongs to a study of blood T cell repertoires in COVID-19. Turning to the study itself: Spain, Italy and the United States supplied samples that represented acute and convalescent COVID-19.

The authors' processing: From reference gene primer amplification, estimates of nucleated cell counts were derived. Only in-frame clones appear in the TCRdb table, and some are missing; sequencing was by immunoSEQ multiplex PCR. The DNA gave D and trimming, while V, J and clone size come from that table. The sample has roughly 110,000 clones, around 89% seen once. CDR1 MNHEY and CDR2 SMNVEV come from the germline V gene (reference sequence). With 1 base removed from V and 5 bases from J, the gap between germline ends came to 14 bases. CDR3 length equals 15 residues. Sequences were obtained from peripheral blood. The receptor was derived from a woman aged 45 to 65 with acute or convalescent COVID-19. The chain couples TRBV27 to TRBJ1-2, with D uncertain. The DNA of the CDR3 is TGTGCCAGCAGTTTATACAGAGGGAGTAATTATGGCTACACCTTC. It encodes CASSLYRGSNYGYTF.